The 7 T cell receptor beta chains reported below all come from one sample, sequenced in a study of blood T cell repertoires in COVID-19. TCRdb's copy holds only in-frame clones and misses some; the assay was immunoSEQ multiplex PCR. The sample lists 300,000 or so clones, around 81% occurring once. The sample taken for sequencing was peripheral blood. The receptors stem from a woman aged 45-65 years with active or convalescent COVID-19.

In DNA form, the CDR3 reads TGTGCCAGCAGTTTCCGCCCGGGGAAGCCCCAGCATTTT. It encodes CASSFRPGKPQHF. The gene calls are TRBV27 and TRBJ1-5; D remains ambiguous. Trimming left V 3 bases short and J 8 bases short, with 11 bases between. The CDR3 length is 13 residues. Germline V gene sequence: CDR1 MNHEY, CDR2 SMNVEV (reference sequence).

CDR3 sequence reads: CASSKQGLPYEQYF. As DNA, the CDR3 is TGTGCCAGCAGCAAGCAGGGATTACCCTACGAGCAGTACTTC. V and J are TRBV5-5 and TRBJ2-7; D might be TRBD1 (5 bases). CDR1 is SGHKS and CDR2 is YYEKEE in the germline V gene (reference sequence). This CDR3 comprises 14 residues. V lost 4 bases and J lost 2, with 13 bases in between.

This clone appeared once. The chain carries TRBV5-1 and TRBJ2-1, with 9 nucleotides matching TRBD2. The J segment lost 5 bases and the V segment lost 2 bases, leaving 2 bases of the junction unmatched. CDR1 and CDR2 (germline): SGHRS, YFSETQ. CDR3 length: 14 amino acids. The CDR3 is CASSFASGNNEQFF. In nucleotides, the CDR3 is TGCGCCAGCAGCTTCGCTAGCGGGAACAATGAGCAGTTCTTC.

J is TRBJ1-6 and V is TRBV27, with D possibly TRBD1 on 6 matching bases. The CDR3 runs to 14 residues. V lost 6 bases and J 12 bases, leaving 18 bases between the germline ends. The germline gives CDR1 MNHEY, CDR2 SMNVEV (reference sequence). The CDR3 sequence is CASSPSGGREPLHF. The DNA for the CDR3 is TGTGCCAGCAGCCCTTCGGGGGGGCGCGAACCCCTCCACTTT.

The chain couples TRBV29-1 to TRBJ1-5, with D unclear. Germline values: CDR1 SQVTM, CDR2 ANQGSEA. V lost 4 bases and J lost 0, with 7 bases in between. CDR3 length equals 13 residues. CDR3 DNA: TGCAGCGTTGTAGAGAGTAGCAATCAGCCCCAGCATTTT. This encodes CSVVESSNQPQHF.

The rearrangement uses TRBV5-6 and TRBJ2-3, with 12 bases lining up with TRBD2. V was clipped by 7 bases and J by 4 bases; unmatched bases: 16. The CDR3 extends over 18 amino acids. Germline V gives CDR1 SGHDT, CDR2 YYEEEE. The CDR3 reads CASAGLASGREVADTQYF. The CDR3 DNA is TGTGCCAGCGCGGGGTTGGCTAGCGGGAGGGAAGTGGCAGATACGCAGTATTTT.

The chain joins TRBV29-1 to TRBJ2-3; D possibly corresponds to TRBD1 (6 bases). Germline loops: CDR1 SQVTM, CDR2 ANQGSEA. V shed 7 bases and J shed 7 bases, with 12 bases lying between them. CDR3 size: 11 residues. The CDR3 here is CSAYRVNTQYF. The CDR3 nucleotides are TGCAGCGCGTACAGGGTAAATACGCAGTATTTT.